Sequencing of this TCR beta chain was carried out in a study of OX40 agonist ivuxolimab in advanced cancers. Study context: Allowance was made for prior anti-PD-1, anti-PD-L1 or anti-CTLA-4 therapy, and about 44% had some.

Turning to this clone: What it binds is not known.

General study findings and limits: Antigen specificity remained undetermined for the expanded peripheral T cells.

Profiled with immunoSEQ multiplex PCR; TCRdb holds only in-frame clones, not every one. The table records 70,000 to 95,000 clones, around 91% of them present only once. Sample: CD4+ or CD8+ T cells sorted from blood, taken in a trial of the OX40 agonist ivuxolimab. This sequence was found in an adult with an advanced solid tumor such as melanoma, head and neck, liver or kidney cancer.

As DNA, the CDR3 is TGTGCCAGCAGTTACTGGTTTAACACTGAAGCTTTCTTT. Translation gives CASSYWFNTEAFF. The V and J genes are TRBV6-5 and TRBJ1-1; D gene uncertain. The CDR3 consists of 13 residues. Trimming pared 1 base from V and 2 bases from J, leaving 5 bases between. CDR1 is MNHEY, CDR2 SVGAGI, per germline.